This TCR beta chain was recovered during a study of T-cell memory formation after mild COVID-19. TCR alpha and TCR beta cDNA libraries carrying sample barcodes and UMIs were produced by 5'RACE using constant-segment primers. TCRdb analysed the 5' RACE reads with MiXCR anew, one entry per CDR3 protein. In the table there are 100,000 to 150,000 distinct CDR3 sequences, over 15% of which are singletons. This clonotype occurred a few times. The CDR3 loop spans 14 amino acids. The germline V gene encodes CDR1 SGHRS and CDR2 YFSETQ. Trimming removed 3 bases from V and 7 bases from J; junction bases left unmatched: 3.

Sequenced input: PBMCs or a T cell subset sorted from them (not recorded which). This sequence was found in a man aged 18 to 30 who had mild COVID-19 (a few samples of this study predate the infection). Cell type and time point are not known. The chain employs TRBV5-1 and TRBJ2-1; 11 positions agree with TRBD1. DNA for the CDR3: TGCGCCAGCAGCTACGGACAGGGGGCGAATGAGCAGTTCTTC. Translation: CASSYGQGANEQFF.